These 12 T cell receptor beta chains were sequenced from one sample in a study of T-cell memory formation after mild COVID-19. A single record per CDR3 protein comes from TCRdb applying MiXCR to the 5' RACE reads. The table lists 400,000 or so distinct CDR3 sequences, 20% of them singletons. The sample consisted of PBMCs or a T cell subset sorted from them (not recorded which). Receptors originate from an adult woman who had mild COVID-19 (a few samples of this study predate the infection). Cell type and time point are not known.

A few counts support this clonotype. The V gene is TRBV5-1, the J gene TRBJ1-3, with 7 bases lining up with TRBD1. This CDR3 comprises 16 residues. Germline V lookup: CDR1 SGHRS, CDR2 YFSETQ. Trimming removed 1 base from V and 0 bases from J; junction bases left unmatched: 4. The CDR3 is CASSLTRGISGNTIYF. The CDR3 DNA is TGCGCCAGCAGCTTGACCAGGGGGATCTCTGGAAACACCATATATTTT.

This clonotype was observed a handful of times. This CDR3 is CATSGQGLNTEAFF. The CDR3 nucleotides are TGTGCCACCAGTGGACAGGGTTTGAACACTGAAGCTTTCTTT. The chain combines TRBV24-1 with TRBJ1-1, with 7 bases fitting TRBD1. There are 14 residues in the CDR3. Germline CDR1 KGHDR, CDR2 SFDVKD. V lost 5 bases and J lost 0; bases outside the gene matches: 2.

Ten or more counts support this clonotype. CDR3 bases: TGTGCCAGCAGCCCCGGGAGATTCTCCTACGAGCAGTACTTC. It specifies CASSPGRFSYEQYF. This chain uses TRBV7-9 with TRBJ2-7; TRBD2 is a possible D gene (6 bases). This CDR3 comprises 14 residues. The germline V gene encodes CDR1 SEHNR and CDR2 FQNEAQ (reference sequence). Trimming took off 5 bases at V and 0 bases at J, with 11 bases between the two ends.

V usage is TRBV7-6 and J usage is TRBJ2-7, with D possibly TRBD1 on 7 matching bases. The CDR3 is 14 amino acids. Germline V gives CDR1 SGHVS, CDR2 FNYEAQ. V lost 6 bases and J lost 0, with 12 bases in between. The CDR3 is CASRRDSHSYEQYF. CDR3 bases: TGTGCCAGCAGGCGGGACAGCCACTCCTACGAGCAGTACTTC.

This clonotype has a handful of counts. The CDR3 here is CASSQRSSTDTQYF. DNA for the CDR3: TGTGCCAGCAGCCAAAGATCTAGCACAGATACGCAGTATTTT. V gene TRBV7-2 combines with J gene TRBJ2-3, with D hard to call. This CDR3 is 14 amino acids long. Germline values: CDR1 SGHTA, CDR2 FQGNSA. V was trimmed by 5 bases and J by 0 bases, leaving 9 bases between them.

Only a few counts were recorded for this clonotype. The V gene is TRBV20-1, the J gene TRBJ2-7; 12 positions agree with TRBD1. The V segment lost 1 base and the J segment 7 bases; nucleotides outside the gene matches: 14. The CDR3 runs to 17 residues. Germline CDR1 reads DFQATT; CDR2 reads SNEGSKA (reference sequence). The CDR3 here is CSARALLPGQGAFEQYF. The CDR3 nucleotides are TGCAGTGCTAGAGCCCTCCTTCCGGGACAGGGGGCGTTTGAGCAGTACTTC.

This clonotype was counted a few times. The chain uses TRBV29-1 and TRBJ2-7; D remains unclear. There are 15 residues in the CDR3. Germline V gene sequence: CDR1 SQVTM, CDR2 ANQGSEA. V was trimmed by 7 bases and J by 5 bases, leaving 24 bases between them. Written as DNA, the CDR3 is TGCAGCGCCACTAAGACGGACCGGACCTTCGACGAGCAGTACTTC. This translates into CSATKTDRTFDEQYF.

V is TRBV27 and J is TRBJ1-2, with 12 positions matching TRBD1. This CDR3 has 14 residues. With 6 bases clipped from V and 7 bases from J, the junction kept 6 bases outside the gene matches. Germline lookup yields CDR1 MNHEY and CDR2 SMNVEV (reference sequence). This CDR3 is CASRSGTGGSGYTF. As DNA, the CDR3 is TGTGCCAGCAGGTCCGGGACAGGGGGCAGTGGCTACACCTTC.

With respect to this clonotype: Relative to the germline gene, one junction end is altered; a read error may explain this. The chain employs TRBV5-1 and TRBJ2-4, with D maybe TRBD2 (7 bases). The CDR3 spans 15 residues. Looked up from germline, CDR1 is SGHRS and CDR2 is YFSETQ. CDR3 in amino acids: CASSLGGGATNIQYF. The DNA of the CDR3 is TGCGCCAGCAGCTTGGGCGGGGGCGCCACAAACATTCAGTACTTC.

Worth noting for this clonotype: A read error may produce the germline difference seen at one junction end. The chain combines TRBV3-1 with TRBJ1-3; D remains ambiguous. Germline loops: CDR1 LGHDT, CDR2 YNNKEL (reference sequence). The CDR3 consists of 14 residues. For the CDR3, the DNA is TGTGCCGGCAGCCCTCGGGAGGCCGGAAACACCATATATTTT. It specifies CAGSPREAGNTIYF.

The CDR3: CASSPPAAAASTDTQYF. CDR3 bases: TGTGCCAGCAGCCCTCCCGCGGCAGCAGCCAGCACAGATACGCAGTATTTT. This chain joins TRBV14 and TRBJ2-3; no clear D gene. The V end was cut by 4 bases, the J end by 0 bases, with 17 bases between. This CDR3 spans 17 amino acids. CDR1 and CDR2 (germline): SGHDN, FVKESK.

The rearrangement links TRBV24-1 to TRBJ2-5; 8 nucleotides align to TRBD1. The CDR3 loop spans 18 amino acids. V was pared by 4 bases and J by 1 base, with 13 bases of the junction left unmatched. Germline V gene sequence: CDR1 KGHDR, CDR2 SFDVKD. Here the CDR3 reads CATSDPRPTGGGQETQYF. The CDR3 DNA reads TGTGCCACCAGTGACCCGCGGCCAACAGGGGGAGGCCAAGAGACCCAGTACTTC.